This TCR beta chain comes out of a study of cytotoxic CD8 clonotypes in ibrutinib-treated CLL. Study context: Investigators collected response samples after a median approximately eleven months of treatment, range 6 to 36. Study-wide findings and caveats: Shared public clonotypes were rare, and on treatment they either got smaller or stayed the same.

Points on this clone: Antigen unknown.

Method: immunoSEQ multiplex PCR; TCRdb's copy keeps in-frame clones and lacks some. The sample shows around 250,000 clones, 70% of them seen only once. The CDR3 consists of 17 residues. CDR1 and CDR2 (germline): WNHNN, SYGVQD (reference sequence). V trimming: 3 bases; J trimming: 1 base; junction bases outside the gene matches: 9. The receptor's source is a human donor with chronic lymphocytic leukemia. Sample: PBMCs, taken after 24 months of ibrutinib treatment. The chain employs TRBV10-1 and TRBJ2-7, with 10 bases identical to TRBD2. The CDR3 reads CASSDGLAGGPSYEQYF. The CDR3 DNA follows: TGCGCCAGCAGTGATGGATTAGCGGGAGGCCCTTCCTACGAGCAGTACTTC.